The 29 T cell receptor beta chains below all came from one sample that was sequenced in a study of CD8 T cells in ankylosing spondylitis. TCRdb re-analysed the 5' RACE reads in MiXCR, keeping a single row per CDR3 protein. This sample has 29,000 or so distinct CDR3 sequences; 5.3% occur once, and the top ten carry approximately 1.7%. Sequenced: blood, either unsorted or a sorted T cell fraction (not recorded which). All receptors come from a female donor with ankylosing spondylitis or in good health (not recorded which).

This clonotype was seen many times. The CDR3 DNA sequence: TGTGCCAGCAGCGTAGAAGGCAGGGGCTCCCCGAGTACTGAAGCTTTCTTT. Protein product: CASSVEGRGSPSTEAFF. The chain combines TRBV9 with TRBJ1-1; a possible D gene is TRBD1 (6 bases). V was trimmed by 0 bases and J by 5 bases, leaving 20 bases between them. The CDR3 has 17 amino acids. In germline, CDR1 is SGDLS, CDR2 YYNGEE. The whole variable domain, filled in from reference TRBV9 and TRBJ1-1, reads DSGVTQTPKHLITATGQRVTLRCSPRSGDLSVYWYQQSLDQGLQFLIQYYNGEERAKGNILERFSAQQFPDLHSELNLSSLELGDSALYFCASSVEGRGSPSTEAFFGQGTRLTVV.

This clonotype occurred many times. The V gene is TRBV9, the J gene TRBJ1-2; the match to TRBD1 covers 7 bases. This CDR3 has 14 amino acids. Germline V lookup: CDR1 SGDLS, CDR2 YYNGEE. V gave up 2 bases and J gave up 2 bases; unmatched junction bases: 3. DNA of the CDR3: TGTGCCAGCAGCGTCACGGGACAGAACTATGGCTACACCTTC. Translation gives CASSVTGQNYGYTF.

Many counts were recorded for this clonotype. The genes are TRBV9 and TRBJ2-1; TRBD2 is a possible D gene (6 bases). Germline assignment: CDR1 SGDLS and CDR2 YYNGEE. Trimming cost V 1 base and J 1 base, with 9 bases left between them. CDR3 size: 15 residues. This chain's CDR3 is CASSVQGGSYNEQFF. The CDR3 DNA is TGTGCCAGCAGCGTACAGGGAGGTTCCTACAATGAGCAGTTCTTC.

This clonotype was detected many times. V usage is TRBV9 and J usage is TRBJ1-6; TRBD1 aligns across 7 bases. The CDR3 runs 14 residues. Germline V gives CDR1 SGDLS, CDR2 YYNGEE. The ends lost 4 bases at V and 7 bases at J; junction bases unmatched: 5. The CDR3 reads CASSQGQRNSPLHF. Written as DNA, the CDR3 is TGTGCCAGCAGCCAGGGACAGCGCAATTCACCCCTCCACTTT.

There are many counts of this clonotype. The chain links TRBV9 to TRBJ2-1; tentatively, D is TRBD1 (6 bases). The V and J ends lost 0 bases and 6 bases respectively, with 16 bases between them. Germline CDR1 reads SGDLS; CDR2 reads YYNGEE. The CDR3 totals 16 residues. The CDR3 is CASSVVGASEVNEQFF. The CDR3 coding sequence is TGTGCCAGCAGCGTAGTGGGGGCGAGTGAGGTCAATGAGCAGTTCTTC.

At least ten counts were recorded for this clonotype. This chain connects TRBV9 to TRBJ2-7; TRBD1 might be the D (5 bases). The germline CDR1 and CDR2 sequences are SGDLS and YYNGEE. The CDR3 totals 15 residues. V lost 2 bases, J lost 4 bases, and 16 bases lay in between. CDR3 sequence: CASSVGPQVVYEQYF. The CDR3 DNA reads TGTGCCAGCAGCGTTGGACCACAGGTAGTGTACGAGCAGTACTTC.

This clonotype was observed many times. The chain combines TRBV9 with TRBJ1-1, with 7 bases identical to TRBD1. CDR1 SGDLS and CDR2 YYNGEE come from the germline V gene. Unmatched junction bases numbered 2, after V lost 0 bases and J lost 0 bases. CDR3 size: 15 residues. CDR3 residues: CASSVGGQLNTEAFF. The CDR3 DNA reads TGTGCCAGCAGCGTAGGGGGACAGTTGAACACTGAAGCTTTCTTT.

This clonotype was picked up a small number of times. The chain couples TRBV9 to TRBJ2-7; 12 nucleotides match TRBD2. CDR3 length: 15 amino acids. Trimming removed 1 base from V and 6 bases from J; junction bases left unmatched: 5. Germline CDR1 is SGDLS and CDR2 is YYNGEE. The CDR3 here is CASSVSRLAGAEQYF. Written as DNA, the CDR3 is TGTGCCAGCAGCGTATCGAGACTAGCGGGAGCCGAGCAGTACTTC.

This clonotype was counted many times. The chain couples TRBV9 to TRBJ1-2; D remains unclear. V was pared by 4 bases and J by 7 bases, with 14 bases between. CDR1 SGDLS and CDR2 YYNGEE come from the germline V gene. The CDR3 is 13 residues long. The CDR3 loop is CASSRRKEGGYTF. The CDR3 DNA reads as TGTGCCAGCAGCCGTAGGAAGGAGGGTGGCTACACCTTC.

This clonotype was seen repeatedly, ten times or more. V usage is TRBV9 and J usage is TRBJ2-3; 9 bases are shared with TRBD1. This CDR3 has 14 amino acids. The trim removed 0 bases at V and 4 bases at J, leaving 0 bases unmatched. Looked up from germline, CDR1 is SGDLS and CDR2 is YYNGEE. The CDR3 spells CASSVGQGADTQYF. The CDR3 DNA follows: TGTGCCAGCAGCGTAGGACAGGGGGCAGATACGCAGTATTTT.

This clonotype occurred a few times. In nucleotides, the CDR3 is TGTGCCAGCAGCGTAGACACGGGAGGGCCCTACGAGCAGTACTTC. It specifies CASSVDTGGPYEQYF. The rearrangement links TRBV9 to TRBJ2-7, with 8 bases fitting TRBD2. Trimming at V came to 0 bases and at J to 2 bases, leaving 4 bases not matched to a gene. CDR1 SGDLS and CDR2 YYNGEE come from the germline V gene. The CDR3 length is 15 residues.

This clonotype was seen ten or more times. The rearrangement uses TRBV9 and TRBJ2-1; 7 bases line up with TRBD2. CDR3 length: 14 residues. Germline CDR1 SGDLS, CDR2 YYNGEE. The V gene end was trimmed by 3 bases and the J gene end by 0 bases; junction bases not matched to a gene: 0. The CDR3 protein is CASSASGSYNEQFF. CDR3 sequence (DNA): TGTGCCAGCAGCGCTAGCGGCTCCTACAATGAGCAGTTCTTC. The full variable domain, its missing parts supplied by reference TRBV9 and TRBJ2-1, is DSGVTQTPKHLITATGQRVTLRCSPRSGDLSVYWYQQSLDQGLQFLIQYYNGEERAKGNILERFSAQQFPDLHSELNLSSLELGDSALYFCASSASGSYNEQFFGPGTRLTVL.

This clonotype occurred a few times. In nucleotides, the CDR3 is TGTGCCAGCAACCCGACAGGGTTGAACACTGAAGCTTTCTTT. Amino acids: CASNPTGLNTEAFF. The V call is TRBV9, the J call TRBJ1-1; 7 bases align to TRBD1. Germline-derived CDR1 and CDR2 are SGDLS and YYNGEE. The CDR3 has 14 amino acids. The V and J ends lost 6 bases and 0 bases, in that order; junction bases with no gene match: 5.

This clonotype counts as medium-sized. The genes are TRBV9 and TRBJ2-1; no definite D call. V was trimmed by 4 bases and J by 4 bases, leaving 15 bases between them. Germline V gene lookup returns CDR1 SGDLS and CDR2 YYNGEE. CDR3 size: 15 residues. The CDR3 region is CASSTDAVPYNEQFF. The CDR3 DNA is TGTGCCAGCAGCACGGACGCCGTCCCGTACAATGAGCAGTTCTTC.

This clonotype was recorded many times. V and J are TRBV9 and TRBJ2-2, with 14 bases matching TRBD2. Germline CDR1 is SGDLS and CDR2 is YYNGEE. This CDR3 is 18 amino acids long. Trimming removed 3 bases from V and 1 base from J; junction bases left unmatched: 5. This CDR3 reads CASSGGLAGALNTGELFF. CDR3 sequence (DNA): TGTGCCAGCAGCGGGGGACTAGCGGGAGCCCTGAACACCGGGGAGCTGTTTTTT.

The CDR3 nucleotides read TGTGCCAGCAGCAACCAGGGTGGAGAGACCCAGTACTTC. Protein sequence: CASSNQGGETQYF. This chain joins TRBV9 and TRBJ2-5, with D possibly being TRBD1 (5 bases). Germline V lookup: CDR1 SGDLS, CDR2 YYNGEE. Trimming left V 4 bases short and J 4 bases short, with 11 bases between. This CDR3 contains 13 residues.

This clonotype was counted ten times or more. At one end the junction does not follow the germline gene, possibly because of a read error. The chain links TRBV9 to TRBJ2-1; D is possibly TRBD1 or TRBD2 (5 bases each). Germline CDR1 SGDLS, CDR2 YYNGEE. The CDR3 has 15 amino acids. In DNA, the CDR3 is TGTGCCAGCAGCGTAGCTACGGGGCAAGGCAATGAGCTGTTCTTC. It codes for CASSVATGQGNELFF.

This clonotype is categorized as medium-sized (0.01 to 0.1%). The chain is built from TRBV9 and TRBJ2-5; D tentatively reads TRBD1 or TRBD2 (5 bases each). The CDR3 covers 16 residues. V dropped 0 bases and J dropped 3 bases, with 15 bases sitting between them. CDR1 and CDR2 from the germline V gene are SGDLS and YYNGEE. CDR3 amino acids: CASSVGGVSSKETQYF. CDR3 DNA: TGTGCCAGCAGCGTAGGAGGGGTGTCCAGCAAAGAGACCCAGTACTTC. The full variable domain, its missing parts supplied by reference TRBV9 and TRBJ2-5, is DSGVTQTPKHLITATGQRVTLRCSPRSGDLSVYWYQQSLDQGLQFLIQYYNGEERAKGNILERFSAQQFPDLHSELNLSSLELGDSALYFCASSVGGVSSKETQYFGPGTRLLVL.

This clonotype was detected ten times or more. The rearrangement uses TRBV9 and TRBJ1-1; 7 bases fit TRBD1. Germline values: CDR1 SGDLS, CDR2 YYNGEE. Trimming took 3 bases from V and 6 from J; bases not matched to a gene: 11. The CDR3 totals 15 residues. The CDR3 loop is CASSAVTGSNSEAFF. CDR3 DNA: TGTGCCAGCAGCGCGGTGACAGGGAGTAACTCTGAAGCTTTCTTT.

This clonotype was observed many times. The chain couples TRBV9 to TRBJ1-6; 7 bases fit TRBD1. Germline CDR1 is SGDLS and CDR2 is YYNGEE. The CDR3 runs 18 residues. J was trimmed by 6 bases and V by 3 bases; bases with no gene match: 15. CDR3 residues: CASSATAGQTRSNSPLHF. For the CDR3, the DNA is TGTGCCAGCAGCGCGACGGCGGGACAGACTCGATCTAATTCACCCCTCCACTTT.

The table lists this clonotype with many counts. The chain carries TRBV9 and TRBJ2-1, with 7 bases that match TRBD2. Germline CDR1 SGDLS, CDR2 YYNGEE. The CDR3 extends over 16 amino acids. Trimming removed 0 bases from V and 1 base from J; junction bases left unmatched: 4. The CDR3 spells CASSVDGGGSYNEQFF. The CDR3 region has the DNA TGTGCCAGCAGCGTAGATGGGGGAGGGTCCTACAATGAGCAGTTCTTC.

This clonotype has a count of ten or more. The chain combines TRBV9 with TRBJ2-3; tentative D call: TRBD1 (6 bases). Trimming shortened V by 0 bases and J by 0 bases, and 17 bases separated the two germline ends. In germline, CDR1 is SGDLS, CDR2 YYNGEE. The CDR3 consists of 18 residues. The CDR3 sequence is CASSVGVGWQGSTDTQYF. The DNA of the CDR3 is TGTGCCAGCAGCGTAGGGGTTGGTTGGCAGGGGAGCACAGATACGCAGTATTTT.

This clonotype was seen many times. V gene TRBV9 combines with J gene TRBJ2-5, with 7 bases fitting TRBD2. The CDR3 is 15 amino acids. CDR1 and CDR2 (germline): SGDLS, YYNGEE. With 0 bases clipped from V and 5 bases from J, the junction kept 7 bases outside the gene matches. CDR3 in amino acids: CASSVAAGVGETQYF. The CDR3 bases are TGTGCCAGCAGCGTAGCCGCGGGAGTGGGTGAGACCCAGTACTTC.

This chain joins TRBV9 and TRBJ2-7, with D perhaps matching TRBD2 (5 bases). Trimming cost V 0 bases and J 0 bases, with 10 bases left between them. Per the germline V gene, CDR1 is SGDLS and CDR2 is YYNGEE. There are 15 residues in the CDR3. In DNA, the CDR3 is TGTGCCAGCAGCGTAGCTCCCGGGAACTCCTACGAGCAGTACTTC. Translated, it gives CASSVAPGNSYEQYF.

The V and J genes are TRBV9 and TRBJ1-1, with D unclear. Deletions cut 0 bases from V and 9 bases from J, with 12 bases between. The CDR3 totals 13 residues. Germline CDR1 and CDR2: SGDLS and YYNGEE. The CDR3 here is CASSVGWKDQAFF. DNA of the CDR3: TGTGCCAGCAGCGTAGGGTGGAAGGACCAAGCTTTCTTT.

The chain links TRBV9 to TRBJ1-3; TRBD1 matches at 7 bases. Germline CDR1 is SGDLS and CDR2 is YYNGEE. The V gene end was trimmed by 7 bases and the J gene end by 1 base; junction bases not matched to a gene: 8. CDR3 length equals 15 residues. The CDR3, as DNA: TGTGCCAGCGTAGCGGGACAGCCTTCTGGAAACACCATATATTTT. The encoded protein is CASVAGQPSGNTIYF.

This clonotype was counted at least ten times. The chain couples TRBV9 to TRBJ2-1; TRBD2 matches at 9 bases. CDR3 length: 17 amino acids. V gave up 4 bases and J gave up 5 bases; unmatched junction bases: 13. Germline CDR1 is SGDLS and CDR2 is YYNGEE. The CDR3 loop reads CASSPWSAGGQDNEQFF. In DNA form, the CDR3 reads TGTGCCAGCAGCCCCTGGAGCGCGGGGGGGCAGGACAATGAGCAGTTCTTC.

This clonotype was detected only a few times. This chain connects TRBV21-1 to TRBJ1-1. TRBV21-1 is described as a pseudogene. This CDR3 region has 12 residues. The CDR3 DNA reads as TGTGCCAGCAGCAAAGTTTACCGTGAAGCTTTCTTT. It codes for CASSKVYREAFF.

This clonotype was seen many times. The CDR3: CASSVGAGGANSPLHF. DNA for the CDR3: TGTGCCAGCAGCGTAGGGGCAGGGGGCGCGAATTCACCCCTCCACTTT. The chain uses TRBV9 and TRBJ1-6; TRBD1 agrees at 8 bases. The CDR3 has 16 residues. Germline V gene data show CDR1 as SGDLS and CDR2 as YYNGEE. J lost 7 bases, V lost 0 bases, and 6 bases had no gene match.